The 26 T cell receptor beta chains below all came from one sample that was sequenced in a study of T cell changes during pregnancy in multiple sclerosis. The method was immunoSEQ multiplex PCR; TCRdb's version includes in-frame clones alone and lacks a portion of them. The sample has 29,000 or so clones; 80% to 90% are singletons. This sample comprised CD8+ T cells from peripheral blood mononuclear cells, obtained in the second trimester of pregnancy. These TCRs come from a female donor with multiple sclerosis, enrolled in a pregnancy study.

The chain couples TRBV19 to TRBJ2-7, with TRBD1 matching over 9 bases. Germline loops: CDR1 LNHDA, CDR2 SQIVND (reference sequence). This CDR3 has 14 amino acids. V trimming: 7 bases; J trimming: 5 bases; junction bases outside the gene matches: 9. The CDR3 region has the DNA TGTGCCAGTATAAAAGGGACAGGGTCCCACGAGCAGTACTTC. Its translation is CASIKGTGSHEQYF.

This chain connects TRBV15 to TRBJ2-1; 9 positions match TRBD1. V lost 5 bases and J lost 4; bases outside the gene matches: 6. The CDR3 totals 15 residues. Germline V gives CDR1 LNHNV, CDR2 YYDKDF (reference sequence). CDR3 nucleotides: TGTGCCACCAGCTCCGACAGGGGGGTATACAATGAGCAGTTCTTC. Its translation: CATSSDRGVYNEQFF. The full variable domain, in which reference TRBV15 and TRBJ2-1 provide the parts outside the CDR3, is DAMVIQNPRYQVTQFGKPVTLSCSQTLNHNVMYWYQQKSSQAPKLLFHYYDKDFNNEADTPDNFQSRRPNTSFCFLDIRSPGLGDTAMYLCATSSDRGVYNEQFFGPGTRLTVL.

The chain employs TRBV6-6 and TRBJ1-2; D may be TRBD1 (6 bases). The germline CDR1 and CDR2 sequences are MNHNY and SVGAGI (reference sequence). V lost 7 bases and J 0 bases, leaving 12 bases between the germline ends. The CDR3 sequence is 14 residues long. The CDR3 region is CASKTRGTNYGYTF. In nucleotides, the CDR3 is TGTGCCAGCAAAACGAGGGGGACTAACTATGGCTACACCTTC.

This rearrangement joins TRBV7-6 to TRBJ1-5; D is possibly TRBD1 (6 bases). CDR3 size: 13 residues. Trimming left V 5 bases short and J 4 bases short, with 9 bases between. CDR1 SGHVS and CDR2 FNYEAQ come from the germline V gene. The CDR3 DNA sequence: TGTGCCAGCAGCCCAGGGGTAAATCAGCCCCAGCATTTT. It codes for CASSPGVNQPQHF.

V gene TRBV11-2 combines with J gene TRBJ1-3, with TRBD1 as a possible D gene (5 bases). The V end was cut by 5 bases, the J end by 3 bases, with 5 bases between. Germline CDR1 reads SGHAT; CDR2 reads FQNNGV. The length of the CDR3 is 12 residues. The CDR3 sequence is CASSQGGNTIYF. DNA of the CDR3: TGTGCCAGCAGCCAGGGTGGAAACACCATATATTTT.

The chain joins TRBV30 to TRBJ2-6; 9 nucleotides agree with TRBD1. Germline CDR1 reads GTSNPN; CDR2 reads SVGIG (reference sequence). Unmatched junction bases numbered 12, after V lost 1 base and J lost 2 bases. There are 19 residues in the CDR3. CDR3 sequence (DNA): TGTGCCTGGAGTGCCCTCACCGGGACAGGGTCTACTGGGGCCAACGTCCTGACTTTC. Its protein is CAWSALTGTGSTGANVLTF.

The rearrangement joins TRBV29-1 to TRBJ2-1, with 11 nucleotides matching TRBD2. Trimming removed 3 bases from V and 2 bases from J; junction bases left unmatched: 12. Germline-derived CDR1 and CDR2 are SQVTM and ANQGSEA. The CDR3 spans 18 residues. CDR3 nucleotide sequence: TGCAGCGTTGATGCGGCAGAATCACTAGCGGGGGCCTACAATGAGCAGTTCTTC. Residues: CSVDAAESLAGAYNEQFF.

The chain uses TRBV6-1 and TRBJ2-7; a possible D gene is TRBD1 (5 bases). V was clipped by 10 bases and J by 3 bases, with 13 bases between them. The CDR3 is 12 residues long. Germline V gene sequence: CDR1 MNHNS, CDR2 SASEGT. The CDR3 here is CAIKGIIYEQYF. CDR3 coding DNA: TGTGCCATCAAGGGGATTATCTACGAGCAGTACTTC.

The chain uses TRBV15 and TRBJ2-1, with D tentatively TRBD1 (5 bases). This CDR3 has 14 residues. V lost 0 bases, J lost 4 bases, and 7 bases lay in between. The germline V gene has CDR1 LNHNV and CDR2 YYDKDF (reference sequence). CDR3 in amino acids: CATSRDAGYNEQFF. CDR3 sequence (DNA): TGTGCCACCAGCAGAGATGCAGGGTACAATGAGCAGTTCTTC.

The V call is TRBV7-9, the J call TRBJ2-7; 7 nucleotides line up with TRBD1. The CDR3 length is 15 residues. The ends lost 4 bases at V and 3 bases at J; junction bases unmatched: 9. The germline gives CDR1 SEHNR, CDR2 FQNEAQ (reference sequence). The CDR3 is CASSYGPGGGYEQYF. The CDR3 nucleotides are TGTGCCAGCAGCTATGGACCAGGGGGTGGCTACGAGCAGTACTTC.

This chain connects TRBV5-1 to TRBJ2-3; 8 bases fit TRBD2. Germline V gene data show CDR1 as SGHRS and CDR2 as YFSETQ. This CDR3 has 15 residues. V was pared by 2 bases and J by 0 bases, with 2 bases of the junction left unmatched. The CDR3 DNA sequence: TGCGCCAGCAGCTTAAGCGGGGGAAGCACAGATACGCAGTATTTT. It translates to CASSLSGGSTDTQYF.

V and J are TRBV27 and TRBJ2-1, with unresolved D. This CDR3 has 14 residues. CDR1 and CDR2 from the germline V gene are MNHEY and SMNVEV (reference sequence). The ends were cut back, 6 bases at V and 12 bases at J, with 21 bases in the middle. CDR3 DNA sequence: TGTGCCAGCAGCCTCGGGTCGGCCCCGACTGTGCAGTTCTTC. Amino acids: CASSLGSAPTVQFF.

The V and J genes are TRBV19 and TRBJ2-1, with a possible D match to TRBD2 (6 bases). Germline V gives CDR1 LNHDA, CDR2 SQIVND (reference sequence). V was clipped by 1 base and J by 7 bases, with 14 bases between them. The CDR3 contains 15 residues. This CDR3 reads CASSIAKRALNEQFF. The DNA of the CDR3 is TGTGCCAGTAGTATAGCTAAGCGGGCACTGAATGAGCAGTTCTTC.

V is TRBV19 and J is TRBJ1-5; TRBD1 is a possible D gene (5 bases). The CDR3 sequence is 13 residues long. CDR1 and CDR2 from the germline V gene are LNHDA and SQIVND (reference sequence). Trimming left V 10 bases short and J 3 bases short, with 13 bases between. CDR3 coding DNA: TGTGCCACAAGTCGACAGCTCAATCAGCCCCAGCATTTT. This gives the protein CATSRQLNQPQHF.

The rearrangement links TRBV2 to TRBJ1-3; D possibly corresponds to TRBD1 (6 bases). The CDR3 sequence is 15 residues long. Between the trimmed V and J ends, which lost 8 bases and 3 bases, there was a span of 17 bases. Germline assignment: CDR1 SNHLY and CDR2 FYNNEI. The CDR3 reads CASHTGRILGNTIYF. The CDR3 DNA follows: TGTGCCAGCCACACAGGGCGCATTCTTGGAAACACCATATATTTT.

The gene calls are TRBV5-4 and TRBJ1-1; no clear D. Trimming left V 2 bases short and J 4 bases short, with 12 bases between. The CDR3 has 14 residues. Germline V CDR1 and CDR2: SGHNT, YYREEE (reference sequence). The CDR3 loop is CASSLPQSGTEAFF. In DNA, the CDR3 is TGTGCCAGCAGCTTACCTCAATCGGGCACTGAAGCTTTCTTT.

Comments on this clone: Different DNA sequences within this sample yield the same CDR3. V usage is TRBV7-3 and J usage is TRBJ2-3; D might be TRBD2 (5 bases). V lost 1 base and J 0 bases, leaving 11 bases between the germline ends. This CDR3 has 16 residues. From germline, CDR1 is SGHTA and CDR2 FQGTGA. CDR3 sequence (DNA): TGTGCCAGCAGCTTAAATCCGGGAACTAGCACAGATACGCAGTATTTT. Translated, it gives CASSLNPGTSTDTQYF.

This clone was detected only once. V gene TRBV10-3 combines with J gene TRBJ2-5; TRBD2 aligns across 7 bases. CDR3 length: 17 amino acids. V shed 2 bases and J 2 bases; nucleotides not matched to a gene: 11. The germline V gene encodes CDR1 ENHRY and CDR2 SYGVKD. The CDR3 region is CAISEGGEGRGQETQYF. The CDR3 coding sequence is TGTGCCATCAGTGAGGGGGGGGAGGGCCGGGGACAAGAGACCCAGTACTTC.

This clone has just one count. V usage is TRBV5-4 and J usage is TRBJ1-2, with a possible D match to TRBD1 (6 bases). The CDR3 runs to 14 residues. V lost 2 bases, J lost 8 bases, and 16 bases lay in between. Germline V gene lookup returns CDR1 SGHNT and CDR2 YYREEE (reference sequence). The CDR3 sequence: CASSLSTGLLGYTF. The CDR3 nucleotides read TGTGCCAGCAGCTTATCTACAGGGCTCCTCGGCTACACCTTC.

The V and J genes are TRBV4-1 and TRBJ2-1; D is undetermined. This CDR3 is built from 15 residues. CDR1 is MGHRA and CDR2 is YSYEKL in the germline V gene. Trimming took off 5 bases at V and 3 bases at J, with 14 bases between the two ends. The CDR3 spells CASSELVSLYNEQFF. CDR3 bases: TGCGCCAGCAGCGAATTAGTCTCCCTCTACAATGAGCAGTTCTTC.

The chain links TRBV5-4 to TRBJ1-1; 7 bases agree with TRBD1. V lost 2 bases and J lost 4; bases outside the gene matches: 5. CDR1 SGHNT and CDR2 YYREEE come from the germline V gene (reference sequence). The CDR3 extends over 14 amino acids. CDR3 DNA sequence: TGTGCCAGCAGCTTCTGGGCAGGGGGCACTGAAGCTTTCTTT. It translates to CASSFWAGGTEAFF.

This clone was picked up one time. The rearrangement uses TRBV29-1 and TRBJ2-7; TRBD2 aligns across 8 bases. The CDR3 length is 15 residues. The germline V gene has CDR1 SQVTM and CDR2 ANQGSEA. V lost 7 bases, J lost 0 bases, and 11 bases stayed unmatched. The CDR3 loop is CSAQGEGTSSYEQYF. The CDR3, as DNA: TGCAGCGCCCAAGGCGAGGGGACTAGCTCCTACGAGCAGTACTTC.

The chain recombines TRBV7-3 with TRBJ2-1; 9 positions agree with TRBD2. V lost 5 bases and J lost 6; bases outside the gene matches: 8. Germline V gene lookup returns CDR1 SGHTA and CDR2 FQGTGA. This CDR3 region has 15 residues. CDR3: CASSPWAGGSNEQFF. CDR3 bases: TGTGCCAGCAGCCCCTGGGCGGGAGGGAGCAATGAGCAGTTCTTC.

The chain has TRBV5-6 and TRBJ1-5; D call uncertain. From germline, CDR1 is SGHDT and CDR2 YYEEEE. CDR3 size: 15 residues. Trimming removed 0 bases from V and 0 bases from J, with 7 bases in between. The DNA for the CDR3 is TGTGCCAGCAGCTTGGGACTGAATAGCAATCAGCCCCAGCATTTT. Residues: CASSLGLNSNQPQHF.

J is TRBJ2-1 and V is TRBV15; 7 nucleotides line up with TRBD2. Germline V gene lookup returns CDR1 LNHNV and CDR2 YYDKDF (reference sequence). There are 17 residues in the CDR3. The trim removed 0 bases at V and 8 bases at J, leaving 13 bases unmatched. The CDR3 loop reads CATSREPTTSWEYEQFF. CDR3 sequence (DNA): TGTGCCACCAGCAGAGAACCAACGACTAGCTGGGAATATGAGCAGTTCTTC.

In this sample, this clone turned up a few times. DNA of the CDR3: TGTGCCAGTAGTATTTCGTCCCGTGACTTCTCCTACGAGCAGTACTTC. This codes for CASSISSRDFSYEQYF. This chain links TRBV19 with TRBJ2-7, with no clear D. The CDR3 has 16 residues. Trimming left V 3 bases short and J 0 bases short, with 15 bases between. The germline V gene encodes CDR1 LNHDA and CDR2 SQIVND (reference sequence).